This TCR beta chain was sequenced during a study of T cell responses to AZD1222 COVID-19 vaccine. Whether given at about 4 or about 12 weeks, second doses were pooled. Study results and caveats: Sampled repertoires all dated from after the peak T cell response. Of spike-specific TCRs, nearly half reportedly target regions left unmutated in variants.

Using immunoSEQ multiplex PCR, the repertoire was profiled, and TCRdb retains in-frame clones only, with some absent. This table holds 150,000 to 200,000 clones, approximately 94% found once. CDR3 length: 17 residues. CDR1 is MDHEN, CDR2 SYDVKM, per germline. V shed 10 bases, J shed 7 bases, and the junction held 22 bases outside the gene matches. As to this clone: Its antigen is unidentified.

The chain employs TRBV28 and TRBJ1-5; the match to TRBD1 covers 7 bases. The clonotype originates from an adult who received the AZD1222 COVID-19 vaccine. The starting material was peripheral blood, obtained 28 days after the second AZD1222 dose. In nucleotides, the CDR3 is TGTGCCACCACCAGCGGGGCCAGGGGGAGGGGGTGGCAGCCCCAGCATTTT. It codes for CATTSGARGRGWQPQHF.